Shown below are 21 T cell receptor beta chains from a single sample sequenced in a study of shared clonotypes between healthy human individuals. The data were produced by immunoSEQ multiplex PCR, yet TCRdb's version contains in-frame clones alone and is incomplete. The sample comprises more than 1 million clones, roughly 74% of which are singletons, and 0.52% rests with the top ten. The specimen was memory CD4+ T cells from PBMCs. As for subset: CD45RA-negative fraction. These receptors all stem from a man between 18 and 29 years old in good health. Some clones in this sample may be carry-over from other donors' samples.

The chain is built from TRBV6-5 and TRBJ2-5, with a possible D match to TRBD1 (7 bases). V gave up 5 bases and J gave up 4 bases, with 17 bases separating them. CDR1 is MNHEY and CDR2 is SVGAGI in the germline V gene. The CDR3 loop spans 15 amino acids. The CDR3 nucleotides read TGTGCCAGCAGTCCCAGGGGGGACCCGCGAGAGACCCAGTACTTC. It encodes CASSPRGDPRETQYF.

This clone was detected only once. The V gene is TRBV7-9, the J gene TRBJ1-3; D gene unclear. CDR3 length: 16 amino acids. V was shortened by 2 bases and J by 0 bases, with 11 bases between the two germline ends. Germline V gene lookup returns CDR1 SEHNR and CDR2 FQNEAQ (reference sequence). CDR3 in DNA: TGTGCCAGCAGCTTATCTGGAGGGTACTCTGGAAACACCATATATTTT. Its protein is CASSLSGGYSGNTIYF.

The table lists this clone with a few counts. This sequence joins TRBV7-2 and TRBJ2-7, with 7 positions matching TRBD2. Germline V gene sequence: CDR1 SGHTA, CDR2 FQGNSA. The length of the CDR3 is 16 residues. With V trimmed by 1 base and J by 5 bases, 11 bases remained unmatched. The CDR3 nucleotides are TGTGCCAGCAGCTTAGGATTGGGGGGAGGGCCGGACGAGCAGTACTTC. This translates into CASSLGLGGGPDEQYF.

The chain combines TRBV5-1 with TRBJ1-4; D ambiguous. Trimming removed 2 bases from V and 3 bases from J, with 14 bases in between. This CDR3 contains 16 residues. Germline CDR1 reads SGHRS; CDR2 reads YFSETQ. CDR3 nucleotide sequence: TGCGCCAGCAGCTTAGGACGATTTGGAGCTAATGAAAAACTGTTTTTT. Translation: CASSLGRFGANEKLFF.

This rearrangement joins TRBV6-5 to TRBJ1-4; maybe TRBD1 (6 bases). Germline V gene data show CDR1 as MNHEY and CDR2 as SVGAGI. The CDR3 runs 14 residues. Trimming removed 6 bases at V and 7 bases at J, with 15 bases between. CDR3 amino acids: CASSPTGNSEKLFF. CDR3 sequence (DNA): TGTGCCAGCAGCCCTACAGGGAACTCTGAAAAACTGTTTTTT.

V gene TRBV18 combines with J gene TRBJ1-1; 11 bases fit TRBD1. V gave up 4 bases and J gave up 3 bases; unmatched junction bases: 4. CDR3 length: 15 residues. Germline V gene sequence: CDR1 KGHSH, CDR2 LQKENI. CDR3 nucleotide sequence: TGTGCCAGCTCACTTAGGACAGGGGGCGACACTGAAGCTTTCTTT. Amino acids: CASSLRTGGDTEAFF. Together with reference TRBV18 and TRBJ1-1, the CDR3 gives the full variable domain: NAGVMQNPRHLVRRRGQEARLRCSPMKGHSHVYWYRQLPEEGLKFMVYLQKENIIDESGMPKERFSAEFPKEGPSILRIQQVVRGDSAAYFCASSLRTGGDTEAFFGQGTRLTVV.

The chain employs TRBV28 and TRBJ1-2; a weak D match, TRBD1 (6 bases). The CDR3 runs to 13 residues. The ends were cut back, 3 bases at V and 6 bases at J, with 11 bases in the middle. Germline assignment: CDR1 MDHEN and CDR2 SYDVKM. The CDR3 loop reads CASSFGQSNGYTF. The CDR3 DNA is TGTGCCAGCAGTTTTGGACAGAGCAATGGCTACACCTTC.

This clone was seen once. This chain uses TRBV7-2 with TRBJ2-2, with 12 positions matching TRBD1. V was clipped by 6 bases and J by 6 bases; unmatched bases: 8. CDR1 and CDR2 (germline): SGHTA, FQGNSA. The CDR3 spans 16 residues. The CDR3 loop is CASRSNRDRGPGELFF. CDR3 DNA sequence: TGTGCCAGCAGGTCTAACCGGGACAGGGGGCCCGGGGAGCTGTTTTTT.

This chain joins TRBV7-3 and TRBJ2-2; TRBD1 matches 10 bases. V gave up 3 bases and J gave up 7 bases; unmatched junction bases: 5. This CDR3 comprises 15 residues. Germline V gives CDR1 SGHTA, CDR2 FQGTGA. Here the CDR3 DNA reads TGTGCCAGCAGCTTGGGGACAGGGGTCATCGGGGAGCTGTTTTTT. Encoded protein: CASSLGTGVIGELFF.

The V gene is TRBV19, the J gene TRBJ1-1; the D gene is possibly TRBD1 (5 bases). CDR1 is LNHDA and CDR2 is SQIVND in the germline V gene (reference sequence). There are 14 residues in the CDR3. The CDR3 loop reads CATDGGPMNTEAFF. CDR3 nucleotides: TGTGCTACCGATGGGGGACCCATGAACACTGAAGCTTTCTTT.

This clone came up once. The chain recombines TRBV11-2 with TRBJ2-6; D is ambiguous. The CDR3 loop spans 17 amino acids. Trimming removed 2 bases at V and 5 bases at J, with 16 bases between. CDR1 SGHAT and CDR2 FQNNGV come from the germline V gene. CDR3 loop: CASSLPNRFRRANVLTF. The DNA of the CDR3 is TGTGCCAGCAGCTTACCCAACAGATTTCGCAGGGCCAACGTCCTGACTTTC. Filled out from reference TRBV11-2 and TRBJ2-6, the complete variable domain reads EAGVAQSPRYKIIEKRQSVAFWCNPISGHATLYWYQQILGQGPKLLIQFQNNGVVDDSQLPKDRFSAERLKGVDSTLKIQPAKLEDSAVYLCASSLPNRFRRANVLTFGAGSRLTVL.

The chain recombines TRBV6-1 with TRBJ2-7; a weak D match, TRBD2 (6 bases). The CDR3 runs to 15 residues. The V gene lost 5 bases and the J gene lost 3 bases, with 17 bases spanning the gap. In germline, CDR1 is MNHNS, CDR2 SASEGT. The CDR3 loop is CASSLASPKDYEQYF. CDR3 nucleotides: TGTGCCAGCAGTCTAGCGTCACCCAAGGACTACGAGCAGTACTTC.

This CDR3 reads CASSSRTSGSINEQFF. As DNA, the CDR3 is TGTGCCAGCAGCTCCCGGACTAGCGGGAGTATCAATGAGCAGTTCTTC. The V gene is TRBV11-2, the J gene TRBJ2-1; TRBD2 aligns across 13 bases. In germline, CDR1 is SGHAT, CDR2 FQNNGV. The V and J ends lost 4 bases and 6 bases, in that order; junction bases with no gene match: 6. The CDR3 runs to 16 residues.

V is TRBV25-1 and J is TRBJ2-3; 9 bases agree with TRBD1. The CDR3 sequence is 14 residues long. Per germline, CDR1 MGHDK and CDR2 SYGVNS. After removal of 5 bases from V and 5 bases from J, the junction contained 5 bases not matched to a gene. The CDR3 nucleotides are TGTGCCAGCAGTTTACAGGGGGCCCTAGATACGCAGTATTTT. It specifies CASSLQGALDTQYF.

This clone was counted only a few times. The chain recombines TRBV19 with TRBJ2-3; 9 bases are shared with TRBD2. V was clipped by 4 bases and J by 4 bases; unmatched bases: 6. This CDR3 region has 15 residues. The germline CDR1 and CDR2 sequences are LNHDA and SQIVND (reference sequence). The CDR3 nucleotides read TGTGCCAGTAGTACGAGCGGGAGGAACGCAGATACGCAGTATTTT. Translation: CASSTSGRNADTQYF.

This chain uses TRBV4-2 with TRBJ1-3; no firm D call. CDR3 length: 17 residues. CDR1 is LGHNA and CDR2 is YNFKEQ in the germline V gene. Trimming took off 1 base at V and 4 bases at J, with 17 bases between the two ends. The CDR3 DNA reads as TGTGCCAGCAGCCAAGTCGGTGGTCGGATTACGGGAAACACCATATATTTT. Translation gives CASSQVGGRITGNTIYF.

V and J are TRBV9 and TRBJ2-6; perhaps TRBD1 as D (6 bases). This CDR3 has 17 amino acids. Germline V gene lookup returns CDR1 SGDLS and CDR2 YYNGEE. V shed 4 bases and J shed 0 bases, with 14 bases lying between them. The CDR3 sequence is CASSTGFSSSGANVLTF. The CDR3 region has the DNA TGTGCCAGCAGCACAGGGTTCTCCAGCTCTGGGGCCAACGTCCTGACTTTC.

This clone was detected once. V usage is TRBV15 and J usage is TRBJ2-7; TRBD2 aligns across 8 bases. The CDR3 runs 16 residues. The trim removed 1 base at V and 0 bases at J, leaving 5 bases unmatched. Germline-derived CDR1 and CDR2 are LNHNV and YYDKDF (reference sequence). The CDR3 nucleotides read TGTGCCACCAGCAGAGTTGCGGGAGGCCGCTCCTACGAGCAGTACTTC. This translates into CATSRVAGGRSYEQYF.

With respect to this clone: This likely traces to a read error, being one base from a far larger clone. V gene TRBV6-5 combines with J gene TRBJ2-3; a weak D match, TRBD2 (5 bases). V lost 6 bases and J lost 4, with 5 bases in between. The CDR3 extends over 11 amino acids. Looked up from germline, CDR1 is MNHEY and CDR2 is SVGAGI. CDR3 sequence (DNA): TGTGCCAGCAGCGGGGCAGATACGCAGTATTTT. This gives the protein CASSGADTQYF.

This rearrangement joins TRBV5-1 to TRBJ2-3; D tentatively fits TRBD1 or TRBD2 (5 bases each). The CDR3 length is 14 residues. Trimming removed 0 bases from V and 8 bases from J, with 13 bases in between. Germline CDR1 reads SGHRS; CDR2 reads YFSETQ. The CDR3 is CASSLGMIGGTQYF. CDR3 sequence (DNA): TGCGCCAGCAGCTTGGGGATGATTGGGGGTACGCAGTATTTT.

The V gene is TRBV5-1, the J gene TRBJ2-5; a possible D gene is TRBD1 (5 bases). V lost 2 bases, J lost 0 bases, and 11 bases lay in between. The germline gives CDR1 SGHRS, CDR2 YFSETQ. The CDR3 length is 15 residues. CDR3 loop: CASSFLGRDQETQYF. The CDR3 DNA follows: TGCGCCAGCAGCTTTTTGGGCAGGGACCAAGAGACCCAGTACTTC.